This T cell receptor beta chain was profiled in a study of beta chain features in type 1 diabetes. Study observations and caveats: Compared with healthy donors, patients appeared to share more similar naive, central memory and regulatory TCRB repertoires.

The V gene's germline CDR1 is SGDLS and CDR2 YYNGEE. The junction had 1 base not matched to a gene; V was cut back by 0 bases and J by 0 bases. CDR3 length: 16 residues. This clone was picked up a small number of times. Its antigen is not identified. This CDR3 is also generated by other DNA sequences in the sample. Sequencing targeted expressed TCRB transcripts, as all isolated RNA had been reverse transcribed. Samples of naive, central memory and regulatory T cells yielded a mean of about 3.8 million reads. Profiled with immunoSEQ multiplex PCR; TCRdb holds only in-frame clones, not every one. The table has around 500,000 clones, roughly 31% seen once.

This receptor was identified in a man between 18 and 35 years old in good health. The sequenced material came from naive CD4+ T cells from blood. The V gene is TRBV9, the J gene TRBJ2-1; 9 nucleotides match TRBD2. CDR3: CASSVVSGSSYNEQFF. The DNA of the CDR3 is TGTGCCAGCAGCGTAGTTAGCGGGAGCTCCTACAATGAGCAGTTCTTC.